What follows are 14 T cell receptor beta chains derived from one specimen sequenced in a study of shared clonotypes between healthy human individuals. Naive CD8 populations comprised CD45RO-negative cells positively selected for CCR7, excluding terminally differentiated effector memory CD45RA+ cells. Method: immunoSEQ multiplex PCR; TCRdb's copy keeps in-frame clones and lacks some. The sample has about 1,900,000 clones, less than 95% seen once; the top ten hold under 1.5%. The source material was naive CD8+ T cells sorted from blood. The origin of the receptors is a man aged 18 to 29 in good health.

This chain connects TRBV27 to TRBJ2-2; D might be TRBD2 (7 bases). The CDR3 has 15 amino acids. In germline, CDR1 is MNHEY, CDR2 SMNVEV (reference sequence). With 3 bases removed from V and 6 bases from J, the gap between germline ends came to 14 bases. The DNA of the CDR3 is TGTGCCAGCAGTTTGGGTATAGGGGGGGCCGGGGAGCTGTTTTTT. Translated: CASSLGIGGAGELFF.

The rearrangement joins TRBV5-6 to TRBJ2-1, with 13 nucleotides matching TRBD2. J lost 4 bases, V lost 4 bases, and 8 bases had no gene match. CDR1 SGHDT and CDR2 YYEEEE come from the germline V gene. This CDR3 has 17 residues. The CDR3 nucleotides are TGTGCCAGCAGCGAGGGGACTAGCGGGAATATATACAATGAGCAGTTCTTC. This codes for CASSEGTSGNIYNEQFF.

CDR3 DNA: TGCGCCAGCAGCCGCCTGACAGGGATTGGTCAGCCCCAGCATTTT. This translates into CASSRLTGIGQPQHF. The chain employs TRBV4-3 and TRBJ1-5, with 7 bases that match TRBD1. Losses at the gene ends were 4 bases for V and 6 bases for J; bases not matched to a gene: 9. The CDR3 totals 15 residues. Per the germline V gene, CDR1 is LGHNA and CDR2 is YSLEER.

As for this clone: Distinct nucleotide sequences in the sample also encode this CDR3. V and J are TRBV7-9 and TRBJ2-7; 10 positions match TRBD1. The CDR3 consists of 15 residues. Germline CDR1 is SEHNR and CDR2 is FQNEAQ (reference sequence). Trimming removed 5 bases from V and 0 bases from J; junction bases left unmatched: 4. CDR3 loop: CASSPGQGSSYEQYF. The DNA for the CDR3 is TGTGCCAGCAGCCCGGGACAGGGGTCCTCCTACGAGCAGTACTTC. Together with reference TRBV7-9 and TRBJ2-7, the CDR3 gives the full variable domain: DTGVSQNPRHKITKRGQNVTFRCDPISEHNRLYWYRQTLGQGPEFLTYFQNEAQLEKSRLLSDRFSAERPKGSFSTLEIQRTEQGDSAMYLCASSPGQGSSYEQYFGPGTRLTVT.

This chain connects TRBV7-3 to TRBJ2-2, with TRBD2 matching over 9 bases. This CDR3 spans 17 amino acids. Germline CDR1 is SGHTA and CDR2 is FQGTGA. J lost 0 bases, V lost 2 bases, and 4 bases had no gene match. The CDR3 DNA is TGTGCCAGCAGCTTAGTTAGCGGGGGTGCGAACACCGGGGAGCTGTTTTTT. This translates into CASSLVSGGANTGELFF.

The chain employs TRBV27 and TRBJ2-1, with 9 bases identical to TRBD2. The CDR3 contains 17 residues. CDR1 and CDR2 (germline): MNHEY, SMNVEV (reference sequence). With 4 bases clipped from V and 7 bases from J, the junction kept 14 bases outside the gene matches. The CDR3 loop reads CASSSPLAGPTLNEQFF. The CDR3, as DNA: TGTGCCAGCAGTTCCCCCCTAGCGGGGCCTACCCTGAATGAGCAGTTCTTC.

The chain joins TRBV2 to TRBJ1-5; D unresolved. The CDR3 is 16 residues long. Germline CDR1 and CDR2: SNHLY and FYNNEI. Trimming removed 5 bases from V and 2 bases from J, with 16 bases in between. CDR3: CASSRFYGEGNQPQHF. As DNA, the CDR3 is TGTGCCAGCAGTCGTTTCTACGGAGAAGGCAATCAGCCCCAGCATTTT.

V gene TRBV28 combines with J gene TRBJ2-1, with 10 bases that match TRBD2. The V segment lost 5 bases and the J segment 10 bases; nucleotides outside the gene matches: 17. This CDR3 has 17 amino acids. CDR1 is MDHEN and CDR2 is SYDVKM in the germline V gene. This chain's CDR3 is CASSHEGAGGLAAEQFF. The CDR3 region has the DNA TGTGCCAGCAGTCACGAAGGGGCCGGAGGACTAGCGGCCGAGCAGTTCTTC. Based on the CDR3 plus reference TRBV28 and TRBJ2-1, the full variable domain is DVKVTQSSRYLVKRTGEKVFLECVQDMDHENMFWYRQDPGLGLRLIYFSYDVKMKEKGDIPEGYSVSREKKERFSLILESASTNQTSMYLCASSHEGAGGLAAEQFFGPGTRLTVL.

The chain's CDR3 is CASSQEGPGTYNTGELFF. CDR3 in DNA: TGCGCCAGCAGCCAAGAAGGGCCCGGGACTTATAACACCGGGGAGCTGTTTTTT. The chain is built from TRBV4-1 and TRBJ2-2; D may be TRBD2 (6 bases). The germline CDR1 and CDR2 sequences are MGHRA and YSYEKL. Trimming removed 0 bases at V and 2 bases at J, with 16 bases between. CDR3 length: 18 amino acids.

V and J are TRBV27 and TRBJ2-7; weak D call: TRBD2 (5 bases). Trimming took 4 bases from V and 4 from J, leaving 17 bases between them. This CDR3 is 15 amino acids long. Looked up from germline, CDR1 is MNHEY and CDR2 is SMNVEV (reference sequence). The chain's CDR3 is CASSSLALGFYEQYF. Here the CDR3 DNA reads TGTGCCAGCAGTTCCCTAGCCCTCGGGTTTTACGAGCAGTACTTC.

The V gene is TRBV5-1, the J gene TRBJ2-5; weak D call: TRBD2 (6 bases). In germline, CDR1 is SGHRS, CDR2 YFSETQ. CDR3 length equals 15 residues. Trimming left V 3 bases short and J 9 bases short, with 21 bases between. In nucleotides, the CDR3 is TGCGCCAGCAGCTACCTCGGGACTGCCTCGGAGGCCCAGTACTTC. Its protein is CASSYLGTASEAQYF.

This clone was seen just once. The chain uses TRBV7-9 and TRBJ2-5; 11 bases map to TRBD1. The CDR3 extends over 15 amino acids. Germline V CDR1 and CDR2: SEHNR, FQNEAQ (reference sequence). Trimming at V came to 5 bases and at J to 2 bases, leaving 4 bases not matched to a gene. CDR3 DNA: TGTGCCAGCAGCCCCGGGACAGGGGGTCAAGAGACCCAGTACTTC. It yields the protein CASSPGTGGQETQYF.

This clone has just one count. This chain uses TRBV11-2 with TRBJ2-7, with 8 bases matching TRBD1. J lost 7 bases, V lost 2 bases, and 4 bases had no gene match. Germline V lookup: CDR1 SGHAT, CDR2 FQNNGV. This CDR3 is built from 13 residues. The CDR3 here is CASSLPGGNEQYF. In DNA form, the CDR3 reads TGTGCCAGCAGCTTACCAGGGGGCAATGAGCAGTACTTC.

This clone was observed a handful of times. Other DNA variants within this sample encode the same CDR3. The chain joins TRBV4-3 to TRBJ2-7; a weak D match, TRBD1 (5 bases). Germline V CDR1 and CDR2: LGHNA, YSLEER. Deletions cut 0 bases from V and 3 bases from J, with 6 bases between. This CDR3 has 13 residues. DNA of the CDR3: TGCGCCAGCAGCCAAGACAGGGACTACGAGCAGTACTTC. It is translated as CASSQDRDYEQYF.